Listed here are 27 T cell receptor beta chains from one sample, sequenced in a study of post-analysis software for immune sequencing data. No cognate antigen is known for these TCRs. TCR beta cDNA libraries included unique molecular identifiers. Via MiXCR, TCRdb re-called the PCR reads, giving one row per CDR3 protein. The repertoire holds 350,000 to 500,000 distinct CDR3 sequences, 39% seen once, with under 9% in the top ten. Study-wide results and limits: A few TRBV segments appeared more often in patients than in controls, and TRBV5-6, TRBV5-1 and TRBV20-1 were among these.

Specimen: blood. The receptor set was obtained from a girl aged 2 to 10 with multiple sclerosis.

This clonotype was seen more than once but under ten times. The gene calls are TRBV10-2 and TRBJ2-1; possibly TRBD1 or TRBD2 for D (6 bases each). Trimming stripped 5 bases from V and 4 bases from J, with 12 bases between. This CDR3 has 14 residues. In germline, CDR1 is WSHSY, CDR2 SAAADI. The CDR3 bases are TGCGCCAGCAGTTATGAGGGGGGATACAATGAGCAGTTCTTC. This codes for CASSYEGGYNEQFF.

The gene calls are TRBV28 and TRBJ1-5, with D tentatively TRBD1 (5 bases). Deletions cut 3 bases from V and 6 bases from J, with 21 bases between. The CDR3 loop spans 17 amino acids. Per germline, CDR1 MDHEN and CDR2 SYDVKM. The CDR3 sequence: CASSFSHNTETGQPQHF. CDR3 bases: TGTGCCAGCAGTTTTTCCCATAACACGGAAACAGGTCAGCCCCAGCATTTT.

On this clonotype: The junction shows a germline mismatch at one end, possibly a read error. J is TRBJ2-5 and V is TRBV20-1; D might be TRBD2 (5 bases). The CDR3 runs to 11 residues. CDR1 DFQATT and CDR2 SNEGSKA come from the germline V gene (reference sequence). The CDR3 is CRGSGWEIQYF. In DNA form, the CDR3 reads TGCAGGGGGTCGGGGTGGGAGATCCAGTACTTC.

V is TRBV5-6 and J is TRBJ2-4; tentative D call: TRBD2 (5 bases). With the DNA end fitting TRBJ2-5 better, the J assignment may be wrong. In germline, CDR1 is SGHDT, CDR2 YYEEEE. The CDR3 covers 16 residues. The CDR3, as DNA: TGTGCCAGCAGCTTGTTCGGCCCTAGCTTCCTAGAGACCCAGTACTTC. It specifies CASSLFGPSFLETQYF.

This clonotype was counted a few times. The genes are TRBV3-1 and TRBJ2-5; D call uncertain. This CDR3 region has 11 residues. V shed 0 bases and J shed 10 bases, with 6 bases lying between them. Germline CDR1 is LGHDT and CDR2 is YNNKEL (reference sequence). The CDR3 nucleotides read TGTGCCAGCAGCCAAGAGGTTTTCCAGTACTTC. It yields the protein CASSQEVFQYF.

The chain uses TRBV28 and TRBJ2-3, with 8 positions matching TRBD2. Germline CDR1 and CDR2: MDHEN and SYDVKM. The CDR3 totals 16 residues. Germline trimming cut 7 bases from V and 1 base from J; bases unmatched to any gene: 10. CDR3 nucleotides: TGTGCCAGCACCCTCGGCGGGAGGCGGGGCACAGATACGCAGTATTTT. This codes for CASTLGGRRGTDTQYF.

This chain links TRBV9 with TRBJ2-5, with D possibly being TRBD1 (6 bases). The CDR3 totals 14 residues. The germline V gene encodes CDR1 SGDLS and CDR2 YYNGEE. V was pared by 0 bases and J by 0 bases, with 6 bases between. The CDR3 DNA reads TGTGCCAGCAGCGTAGGACAGGACCAAGAGACCCAGTACTTC. Its translation: CASSVGQDQETQYF.

This chain uses TRBV7-2 with TRBJ1-1, with D uncertain. The CDR3 is 13 residues long. The V gene's germline CDR1 is SGHTA and CDR2 FQGNSA. V was trimmed by 5 bases and J by 1 base, leaving 8 bases between them. The CDR3 region is CASSDTENTEAFF. The CDR3 DNA is TGTGCCAGCAGCGACACCGAGAACACTGAAGCTTTCTTT.

V usage is TRBV4-1 and J usage is TRBJ2-1; D gene uncertain. The CDR3 length is 15 residues. Per the germline V gene, CDR1 is MGHRA and CDR2 is YSYEKL. Deletions cut 1 base from V and 1 base from J, with 8 bases between. CDR3 protein: CASSQVGPSYNEQFF. The CDR3 nucleotides are TGCGCCAGCAGCCAAGTGGGCCCTTCCTACAATGAGCAGTTCTTC.

The rearrangement joins TRBV20-1 to TRBJ2-1, with 7 positions matching TRBD2. V shed 6 bases, J shed 5 bases, and the junction held 10 bases outside the gene matches. The CDR3 is made up of 14 amino acids. CDR1 DFQATT and CDR2 SNEGSKA come from the germline V gene (reference sequence). The CDR3 DNA sequence: TGCAGTGCCAACTGGCGGGAGCAGCACAATGAGCAGTTCTTC. Protein product: CSANWREQHNEQFF.

Only a few counts were recorded for this clonotype. V usage is TRBV29-1 and J usage is TRBJ2-3; 7 nucleotides match TRBD2. The CDR3 runs to 20 residues. V lost 1 base, J lost 0 bases, and 19 bases stayed unmatched. CDR1 and CDR2 (germline): SQVTM, ANQGSEA. Here the CDR3 reads CSVEVPWAGVGLGSTDTQYF. CDR3 sequence (DNA): TGCAGCGTTGAAGTCCCCTGGGCGGGAGTGGGGCTTGGGAGCACAGATACGCAGTATTTT.

The V gene is TRBV11-2, the J gene TRBJ2-3; the D gene is possibly TRBD1 (6 bases). CDR3 length: 14 amino acids. CDR1 and CDR2 from the germline V gene are SGHAT and FQNNGV. Trimming took off 3 bases at V and 6 bases at J, with 13 bases between the two ends. CDR3 sequence (DNA): TGTGCCAGCAGCTTGGGGGCTAGCCCCGATACGCAGTATTTT. Its protein is CASSLGASPDTQYF.

The chain employs TRBV6-5 and TRBJ2-1; TRBD1 is a possible D gene (5 bases). The CDR3 loop spans 11 amino acids. The V end was cut by 6 bases, the J end by 10 bases, with 10 bases between. Per germline, CDR1 MNHEY and CDR2 SVGAGI. The DNA for the CDR3 is TGTGCCAGCAGCAAAAACAGGGAGCAGTTCTTC. It yields the protein CASSKNREQFF.

The rearrangement uses TRBV4-3 and TRBJ1-5; D is undetermined. Trimming stripped 2 bases from V and 5 bases from J, with 16 bases between. The CDR3 runs to 16 residues. Germline V gene sequence: CDR1 LGHNA, CDR2 YSLEER. Here the CDR3 reads CASSQWRERGDQPQHF. The CDR3 nucleotides read TGCGCCAGCAGCCAATGGCGGGAGCGCGGTGATCAGCCCCAGCATTTT.

The chain combines TRBV24-1 with TRBJ2-2; D might be TRBD2 (5 bases). Trimming pared 0 bases from V and 1 base from J, leaving 8 bases between. CDR3 length: 16 amino acids. Germline CDR1 and CDR2: KGHDR and SFDVKD. Here the CDR3 reads CATSDLWTENTGELFF. The CDR3 bases are TGTGCCACCAGTGATTTGTGGACTGAGAACACCGGGGAGCTGTTTTTT.

A few counts support this clonotype. The V and J genes are TRBV6-1 and TRBJ2-1; D may be TRBD2 (5 bases). The V end lost 6 bases, the J end lost 7 bases, and 25 bases lay between the germline ends. Germline V gene data show CDR1 as MNHNS and CDR2 as SASEGT. The CDR3 totals 17 residues. The CDR3 protein is CASSPYDGENPWNEQFF. For the CDR3, the DNA is TGTGCCAGCAGCCCGTATGACGGGGAAAACCCTTGGAATGAGCAGTTCTTC.

The rearrangement links TRBV3-1 to TRBJ2-7; weak D call: TRBD1 (7 bases). The J call may be incorrect, as the DNA end agrees better with TRBJ2-5. Germline-derived CDR1 and CDR2 are LGHDT and YNNKEL (reference sequence). CDR3 length: 15 residues. The CDR3 DNA sequence: TGTGCCAGCAGCCGGGGGGTAGGGGGCAAAGAGACCCAGTACTTC. Amino acid sequence: CASSRGVGGKETQYF.

There are a few counts of this clonotype. The chain combines TRBV20-1 with TRBJ2-5, with 14 bases aligning to TRBD2. The J call may be wrong; the DNA end is better matched by TRBJ2-7. The germline V gene has CDR1 DFQATT and CDR2 SNEGSKA (reference sequence). CDR3 size: 15 residues. The CDR3 nucleotides are TGCAGTGCTTCCGGGACTAGCGGGAGTAATAACGAGCAGTACTTC. This codes for CSASGTSGSNNEQYF.

The sample holds a few counts of this clonotype. The V gene is TRBV18, the J gene TRBJ1-2; possible D gene TRBD1, 6 bases. V was clipped by 1 base and J by 3 bases, with 15 bases between them. This CDR3 region has 16 residues. Germline CDR1 reads KGHSH; CDR2 reads LQKENI. The CDR3 sequence: CASSPLTGGADYGYTF. DNA of the CDR3: TGTGCCAGCTCACCACTCACGGGGGGCGCAGACTATGGCTACACCTTC.

This sequence joins TRBV11-2 and TRBJ2-1; weak D call: TRBD2 (5 bases). Germline V gene lookup returns CDR1 SGHAT and CDR2 FQNNGV. The CDR3 is 16 residues long. The germline V and J ends were trimmed by 1 base and 4 bases, with 14 bases remaining between them. In DNA, the CDR3 is TGTGCCAGCAGCTTAGGACATCTGAGGGCTTACAATGAGCAGTTCTTC. Translated: CASSLGHLRAYNEQFF.

This clonotype appeared a few times. The chain couples TRBV7-9 to TRBJ1-4; 8 bases are a match to TRBD1. This CDR3 contains 17 residues. V dropped 4 bases and J dropped 6; count of bases not matched to a gene: 13. Germline values: CDR1 SEHNR, CDR2 FQNEAQ (reference sequence). In DNA form, the CDR3 reads TGTGCCAGCAGCTCCTTCCCCCCCAGGGGGCTGGATGAAAAACTGTTTTTT. It specifies CASSSFPPRGLDEKLFF.

The chain is built from TRBV20-1 and TRBJ2-1, with 7 bases aligning to TRBD2. Looked up from germline, CDR1 is DFQATT and CDR2 is SNEGSKA (reference sequence). The CDR3 runs to 15 residues. V shed 2 bases, J shed 1 base, and the junction held 5 bases outside the gene matches. CDR3 amino acids: CSARQRGFSYNEQFF. CDR3 sequence (DNA): TGCAGTGCTAGACAGCGGGGTTTTTCCTACAATGAGCAGTTCTTC.

As regards this clonotype: This may stem from a read error, because a much larger clone lies one nucleotide away. The V gene is TRBV12-3 or TRBV12-4, the J gene TRBJ2-3; TRBD1 is a possible D gene (6 bases). The CDR3 extends over 14 amino acids. The DNA for the CDR3 is TGTGCCAGCAGTCCACTAGGGGGTGGAGATACGGAGTATTTT. It yields the protein CASSPLGGGDTEYF.

The V gene is TRBV29-1, the J gene TRBJ2-3; 8 bases align to TRBD1. V shed 3 bases and J 6 bases; nucleotides not matched to a gene: 5. The CDR3 is made up of 13 amino acids. CDR1 and CDR2 from the germline V gene are SQVTM and ANQGSEA. The CDR3 bases are TGCAGCGTTGAGCTTCAGGGGGCTGATACGCAGTATTTT. It is translated as CSVELQGADTQYF.

This clonotype was detected only a few times. This rearrangement joins TRBV20-1 to TRBJ2-5; 9 nucleotides match TRBD2. The germline V gene encodes CDR1 DFQATT and CDR2 SNEGSKA (reference sequence). This CDR3 has 14 amino acids. After removal of 5 bases from V and 4 bases from J, the junction contained 8 bases not matched to a gene. The CDR3 coding sequence is TGCAGTGCTCCAAAGGGGACTAGCAGAGAGACCCAGTACTTC. Amino acids: CSAPKGTSRETQYF.

This clonotype was observed a few times. The chain combines TRBV10-3 with TRBJ2-7, with D possibly TRBD1 on 5 matching bases. Looked up from germline, CDR1 is ENHRY and CDR2 is SYGVKD. The length of the CDR3 is 13 residues. V lost 3 bases to trimming and J lost 5 bases, with 11 bases between them. DNA for the CDR3: TGTGCCATCAGTGACAGAGGCAGGGACGAGCAGTACTTC. Translation gives CAISDRGRDEQYF.

The V and J genes are TRBV7-9 and TRBJ1-1; no firm D call. CDR1 is SEHNR, CDR2 FQNEAQ, per germline (reference sequence). The CDR3 has 14 residues. V lost 5 bases and J lost 1, with 11 bases in between. The CDR3 DNA is TGTGCCAGCAGCCCCTTAGTGGGGAACACTGAAGCTTTCTTT. Translating gives CASSPLVGNTEAFF.